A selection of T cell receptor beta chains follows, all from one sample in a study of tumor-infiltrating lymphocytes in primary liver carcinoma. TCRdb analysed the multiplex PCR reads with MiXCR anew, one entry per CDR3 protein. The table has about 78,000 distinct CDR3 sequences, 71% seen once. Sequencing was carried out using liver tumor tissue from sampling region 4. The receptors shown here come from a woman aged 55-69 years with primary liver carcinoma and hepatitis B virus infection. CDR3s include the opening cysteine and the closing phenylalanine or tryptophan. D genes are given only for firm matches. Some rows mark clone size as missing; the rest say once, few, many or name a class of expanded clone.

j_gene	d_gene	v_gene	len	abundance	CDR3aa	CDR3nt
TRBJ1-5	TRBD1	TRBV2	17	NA	CVSSALSGTGLDQPQHF	TGTGTCAGCAGCGCTCTCTCCGGGACAGGGCTTGATCAGCCCCAGCATTTT
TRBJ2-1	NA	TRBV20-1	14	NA	CSASLGGGPDKQFF	TGCAGTGCTTCCCTAGGGGGAGGGCCCGATAAGCAGTTCTTC
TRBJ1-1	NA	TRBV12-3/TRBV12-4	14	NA	CASSPRTSTTEAFF	TGTGCCAGCAGTCCCCGGACAAGTACCACTGAAGCTTTCTTT
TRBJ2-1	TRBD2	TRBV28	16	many	CASSPSAGGPYNEQFF	TGTGCCAGCAGCCCCTCGGCGGGAGGTCCCTACAATGAGCAGTTCTTC
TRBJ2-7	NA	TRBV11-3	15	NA	CASSPGTGGYYEQYF	TGTGCCAGCAGCCCCGGGACGGGGGGCTACTACGAACAGTACTTC
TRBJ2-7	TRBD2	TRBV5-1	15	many	CASSLESAGVYEQYF	TGCGCCAGCAGCTTGGAATCGGCGGGAGTTTACGAGCAGTACTTC
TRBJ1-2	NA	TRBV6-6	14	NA	CTSSSQTGAFGYTF	TGTACCAGCAGTAGCCAGACGGGGGCTTTCGGCTACACCTTC
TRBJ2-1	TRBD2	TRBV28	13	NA	CASGTSGSGKQIF	TGTGCCAGCGGGACTAGCGGGAGCGGTAAGCAGATCTTC
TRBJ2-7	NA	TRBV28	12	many	CASSSGDYEQYF	TGTGCCAGCAGCAGTGGGGACTACGAGCAGTACTTC
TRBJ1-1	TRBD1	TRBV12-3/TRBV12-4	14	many	CASNPTGVNTEAFF	TGTGCCAGCAACCCCACAGGGGTGAACACTGAAGCTTTCTTT
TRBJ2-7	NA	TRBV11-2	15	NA	CASSLNPGHTSEQCF	TGTGCCAGCAGCTTGAACCCAGGCCATACGTCCGAGCAGTGCTTC
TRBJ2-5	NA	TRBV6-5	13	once	CASGTAVGEAQYF	TGCGCCAGCGGCACCGCGGTGGGGGAGGCCCAGTACTTC
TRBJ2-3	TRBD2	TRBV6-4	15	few	CASSDKAGDLDTQYF	TGTGCCAGCAGTGACAAGGCGGGAGATTTAGATACGCAGTATTTT
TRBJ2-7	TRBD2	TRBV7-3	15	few	CASSPGGTSIYEQYF	TGTGCCAGCAGCCCCGGCGGGACTAGTATCTACGAGCAGTACTTC
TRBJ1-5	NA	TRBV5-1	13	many	CASSSLGGQPQHF	TGCGCCAGCAGCTCTCTCGGAGGGCAGCCCCAGCATTTT
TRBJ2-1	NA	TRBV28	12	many	CASSFGGGEQFF	TGTGCCAGCAGTTTCGGTGGAGGTGAGCAGTTCTTC
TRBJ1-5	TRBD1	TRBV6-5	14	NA	CASSYMAGGQPQRF	TGTGCCAGCAGTTACATGGCAGGGGGTCAGCCTCAGCGTTTT
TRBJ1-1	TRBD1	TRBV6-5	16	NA	CAISSGQGVGVTEAFF	TGTGCCATCAGTTCGGGACAGGGGGTCGGAGTGACTGAAGCTTTCTTT
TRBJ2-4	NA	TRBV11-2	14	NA	CASGLAGLKNTQYF	TGTGCCAGCGGCTTGGCGGGACTGAAAAACACTCAGTACTTC
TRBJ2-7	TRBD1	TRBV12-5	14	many	CASGSTGGSYEQYF	TGTGCTAGTGGTTCGACAGGGGGCTCTTACGAGCAGTACTTC
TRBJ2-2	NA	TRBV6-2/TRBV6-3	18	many	CASSYSSFRTDNTGELFF	TGTGCCAGCAGTTACTCGAGTTTTCGGACAGATAACACCGGGGAGCTGTTTTTT
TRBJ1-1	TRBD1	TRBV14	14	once	CASSQMTGGLGAIF	TGTGCCAGCAGCCAAATGACAGGGGGCTTGGGAGCTATCTTT